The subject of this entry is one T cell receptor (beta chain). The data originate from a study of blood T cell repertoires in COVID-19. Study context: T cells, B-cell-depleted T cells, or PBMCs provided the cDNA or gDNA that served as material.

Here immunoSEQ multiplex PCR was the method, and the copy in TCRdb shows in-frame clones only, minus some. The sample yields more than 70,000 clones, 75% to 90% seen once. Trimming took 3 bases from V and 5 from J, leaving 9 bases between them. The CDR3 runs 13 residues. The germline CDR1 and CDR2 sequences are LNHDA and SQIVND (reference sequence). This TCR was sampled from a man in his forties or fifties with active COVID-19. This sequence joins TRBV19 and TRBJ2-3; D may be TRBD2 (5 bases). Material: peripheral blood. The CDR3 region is CASSMGGGDTQYF. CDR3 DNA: TGTGCCAGTAGTATGGGTGGAGGAGATACGCAGTATTTT.